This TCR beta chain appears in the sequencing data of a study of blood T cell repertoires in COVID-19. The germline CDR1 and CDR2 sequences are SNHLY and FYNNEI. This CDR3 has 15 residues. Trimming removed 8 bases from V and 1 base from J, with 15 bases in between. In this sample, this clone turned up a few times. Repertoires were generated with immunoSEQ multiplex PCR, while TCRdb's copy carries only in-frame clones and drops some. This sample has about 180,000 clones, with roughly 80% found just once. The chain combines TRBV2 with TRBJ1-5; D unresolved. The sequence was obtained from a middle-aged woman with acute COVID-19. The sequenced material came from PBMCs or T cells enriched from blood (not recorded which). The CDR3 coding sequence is TGTGCCAGCTCCAGCGGAGGACGGAGCAATCAGCCCCAGCATTTT. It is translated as CASSSGGRSNQPQHF. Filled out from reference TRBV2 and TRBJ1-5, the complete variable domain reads EPEVTQTPSHQVTQMGQEVILRCVPISNHLYFYWYRQILGQKVEFLVSFYNNEISEKSEIFDDQFSVERPDGSNFTLKIRSTKLEDSAMYFCASSSGGRSNQPQHFGDGTRLSIL.